These T cell receptor beta chains were read from a single sample in a study of T cells in Graves' hyperthyroidism and ophthalmopathy. TCRdb passed the multiplex PCR reads through MiXCR, listing each CDR3 protein once. Of fewer than 700,000 distinct CDR3 sequences listed, 16% were seen once; the top ten hold around 3.9%. Sequenced input: blood. The receptors were sampled from a woman aged 25 to 39 with Graves' hyperthyroidism. CDR3s include the opening cysteine and the closing phenylalanine or tryptophan. A D gene is named only where the DNA matches it firmly. Clone size is given for some rows only: seen once, a few or many times, or a class if the clone is expanded.

clone size,J gene,D gene,V gene,CDR3 DNA,CDR3 protein
once,TRBJ2-1,TRBD2,TRBV12-3/TRBV12-4,TGTGCCAGCAGTTTTATGTATGTTTTCGGGACTAGCGCCTACAATGAGCAGTTCTTC,CASSFMYVFGTSAYNEQFF
many,TRBJ2-1,-,TRBV28,TGTGCCAGCAGTTTAATGGGAGTGTCCTCCTACAATGAGCAGTTCTTC,CASSLMGVSSYNEQFF
few,TRBJ2-1,TRBD2,TRBV6-1,TGTGCCAGCAGTAGCCGGGACCTTGCTAGCGGCAGCGTGGTGAATGAGCAGTTCTTC,CASSSRDLASGSVVNEQFF
few,TRBJ2-5,TRBD2,TRBV20-1,TGCAGTGCTAGAGTTCGGGAGGGGATAAGTGGGACCCAGTACTTC,CSARVREGISGTQYF
-,TRBJ2-3,-,TRBV19,TGTGCCAGTAGTCATTTTAGCCGAGGCACAGATACGCAGTATTTT,CASSHFSRGTDTQYF
few,TRBJ2-3,-,TRBV28,TGTGCCAGCAGTTTAAGAGGGAGGAATACGCAGTATTTT,CASSLRGRNTQYF
-,TRBJ2-1,-,TRBV9,TGTGCCAGCAGCGTAGATTTGGCGGAAAACAATGAGCAGTTCTTC,CASSVDLAENNEQFF
many,TRBJ2-3,TRBD2,TRBV20-1,TGCAGTCTAGCGGGAGGGCCCTCAGATACGCAGTATTTT,CSLAGGPSDTQYF
many,TRBJ2-1,-,TRBV29-1,TGCAGCGTTGATTCGGGGACTCTCCCCTACAATGAGCAGTTCTTC,CSVDSGTLPYNEQFF
-,TRBJ2-1,TRBD2,TRBV5-1,TGCGCCAGTTCGGGGGGGACAACTAAGACCAATGAGCAGTTCTTC,CASSGGTTKTNEQFF
-,TRBJ1-4,TRBD1,TRBV20-1,TGCAGTGCTAGTGACAGGGGAGTGAATGAAAAACTGTTTTTT,CSASDRGVNEKLFF
-,TRBJ2-7,TRBD2,TRBV7-9,TGTGCCAGCAGCTTACTAGCGGGGTCAACCTACGAGCAGTACTTC,CASSLLAGSTYEQYF
many,TRBJ2-7,-,TRBV28,TGTGCCAGCAGTCAAAGGGGGAGCGCGTTGTACGAGCAGTACTTC,CASSQRGSALYEQYF
many,TRBJ2-5,-,TRBV15,TGTGCCACCAGCAGTTGGCGTTCCCAAGAGACCCAGTACTTC,CATSSWRSQETQYF
many,TRBJ2-1,TRBD2,TRBV3-1,TGTGCCAGCAGCCAAGGGACTAGCGGGATGAATGAGCAGTTCTTC,CASSQGTSGMNEQFF
many,TRBJ2-5,-,TRBV11-2,TGTGCCAGCAGCTTAGGTCAATGGGGTAACGGGTACTTC,CASSLGQWGNGYF
many,TRBJ2-1,-,TRBV12-3/TRBV12-4,TGTGCCAGCGGTAACTCCGGGACATCGTACAATGAGCAGTTCTTC,CASGNSGTSYNEQFF
few,TRBJ1-2,TRBD1,TRBV30,TGTGCCGGCCCTAAATCCGGGACAGGGCGATCCAGGAATGGTGGCTACACCTTC,CAGPKSGTGRSRNGGYTF
many,TRBJ1-2,-,TRBV6-5,TGTGCCAGCAGTTACTCGAACCGGGTAGTGGGCGGCTACACCTTC,CASSYSNRVVGGYTF
-,TRBJ2-3,-,TRBV6-2/TRBV6-3,TGTGCCAGCAGTTACAGTGGCGAAACAGATACGCAGTATTTT,CASSYSGETDTQYF
many,TRBJ2-1,-,TRBV18,TGTGCCAGCTCACCAGGGGGGAGCTCCTACAATGAGCAGTTCTTC,CASSPGGSSYNEQFF
few,TRBJ2-1,TRBD2,TRBV7-9,TGTGCCAGCAATGGGGGAGGGATTGAGCAGTTCTTC,CASNGGGIEQFF
few,TRBJ2-7,TRBD2,TRBV24-1,TGTGCCACCAGATATGAAATAGCGGGAGGGCCCTACGAGCAGTACTTC,CATRYEIAGGPYEQYF
-,TRBJ1-1,TRBD1,TRBV7-9,TGTGCCAGCAGCTTAGCCGGGACAGGGAAAACTGAAGCTTTCTTT,CASSLAGTGKTEAFF
many,TRBJ1-4,TRBD1,TRBV12-3/TRBV12-4,TGTGCCAGCAGTCTGGGACAGGGGATTAATGAAAAACTGTTTTTT,CASSLGQGINEKLFF
many,TRBJ2-7,-,TRBV27,TGTGCCAGCAGTTTGCAGGGTGGGGACGAGCAGTACTTC,CASSLQGGDEQYF
-,TRBJ2-1,-,TRBV5-6,TGTGCCAGCAGCTTGGGGGTGCCGAGCTATGAGCAGTTCTTC,CASSLGVPSYEQFF
few,TRBJ1-4,-,TRBV30,TGTGCCTGGAGTGTAGGGAGGCTGGGGGAAAAACTGTTTTTT,CAWSVGRLGEKLFF
once,TRBJ2-1,TRBD2,TRBV6-2/TRBV6-3,TGTGCCAGCAGTTACCCTTTAGCGGGAGGCGAGCAGTTCTTC,CASSYPLAGGEQFF
many,TRBJ1-5,TRBD1,TRBV27,TGTGCCAGCTCTGGACAGGGGGGAACATATAGCAATCAGCCCCAGCATTTT,CASSGQGGTYSNQPQHF
many,TRBJ2-1,-,TRBV6-2/TRBV6-3,TGTGCCAGCAGTCCCCTGAGGAGGACCTACAATGAGCAGTTCTTC,CASSPLRRTYNEQFF